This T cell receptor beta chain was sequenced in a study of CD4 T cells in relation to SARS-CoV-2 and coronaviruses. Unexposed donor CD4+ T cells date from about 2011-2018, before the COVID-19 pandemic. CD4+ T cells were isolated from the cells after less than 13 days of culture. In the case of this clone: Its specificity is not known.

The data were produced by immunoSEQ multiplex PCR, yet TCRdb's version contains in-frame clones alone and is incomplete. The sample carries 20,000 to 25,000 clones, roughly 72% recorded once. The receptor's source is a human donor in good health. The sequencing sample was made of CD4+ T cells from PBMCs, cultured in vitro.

CDR3 nucleotides: TGTGCCAGCAGGCCCCGGGGAGGGGACTACGAGCAGTACTTC. Its translation: CASRPRGGDYEQYF. V and J are TRBV7-8 and TRBJ2-7, with 7 nucleotides matching TRBD2. This CDR3 contains 14 residues. J was trimmed by 3 bases and V by 6 bases; bases with no gene match: 8. The V gene's germline CDR1 is SGHVS and CDR2 FQNEAQ. Full variable domain (remainder filled in from reference TRBV7-8 and TRBJ2-7): GAGVSQSPRYKVAKRGQDVALRCDPISGHVSLFWYQQALGQGPEFLTYFQNEAQLDKSGLPSDRFFAERPEGSVSTLKIQRTQQEDSAVYLCASRPRGGDYEQYFGPGTRLTVT.